One and the same sample provided the 16 T cell receptor beta chains below, sequenced in a study of blood T cell repertoires in COVID-19. Generated by immunoSEQ multiplex PCR, the TCRdb table keeps only in-frame clones and is missing some. The sample includes hundreds of thousands of clones, about 89% of them seen just once. Sequencing used PBMCs or T cells enriched from blood (not recorded which). These receptors came from a middle-aged man in a cohort exposed to, infected with or recovered from COVID-19 (not recorded which).

The rearrangement uses TRBV18 and TRBJ2-5; 8 bases fit TRBD1. Germline trimming cut 2 bases from V and 2 bases from J; bases unmatched to any gene: 4. Germline CDR1 is KGHSH and CDR2 is LQKENI. The CDR3 sequence is 15 residues long. CDR3 in DNA: TGTGCCAGCTCACCAAGCCAGGGGGCTCAAGAGACCCAGTACTTC. Its translation is CASSPSQGAQETQYF.

This chain connects TRBV10-2 to TRBJ2-3; 10 bases are shared with TRBD2. After removal of 6 bases from V and 6 bases from J, the junction contained 12 bases not matched to a gene. This CDR3 is built from 16 residues. CDR1 and CDR2 from the germline V gene are WSHSY and SAAADI. The CDR3 reads CASRGLAGVSWDTQYF. The CDR3 nucleotides read TGCGCCAGCAGGGGCCTAGCGGGAGTGAGTTGGGATACGCAGTATTTT.

The genes are TRBV28 and TRBJ2-4; 9 nucleotides agree with TRBD2. V shed 5 bases and J 2 bases; nucleotides not matched to a gene: 10. Germline assignment: CDR1 MDHEN and CDR2 SYDVKM. This CDR3 is built from 17 residues. The CDR3 nucleotides are TGTGCCAGCAGTGGAGTAGCGGGAGTATTGACCAAAAACATTCAGTACTTC. Its translation: CASSGVAGVLTKNIQYF.

CDR3 sequence reads: CASSENGQSTEAFF. The CDR3 DNA is TGTGCCAGCAGTGAGAATGGACAGTCCACTGAAGCTTTCTTT. V gene TRBV6-1 combines with J gene TRBJ1-1; a possible D gene is TRBD1 (6 bases). Germline assignment: CDR1 MNHNS and CDR2 SASEGT. CDR3 length equals 14 residues. V was shortened by 3 bases and J by 4 bases, with 12 bases between the two germline ends.

This sequence joins TRBV10-1 and TRBJ2-1, with TRBD2 matching over 7 bases. This CDR3 has 13 amino acids. V lost 7 bases to trimming and J lost 6 bases; unmatched junction nucleotides: 6. Germline lookup yields CDR1 WNHNN and CDR2 SYGVQD (reference sequence). In DNA form, the CDR3 reads TGCGCCAGCAACCCGGGAGGCGGCAATGAGCAGTTCTTC. Translation: CASNPGGGNEQFF.

The chain combines TRBV7-9 with TRBJ1-1; D gene uncertain. V was clipped by 8 bases and J by 1 base, with 11 bases between them. The length of the CDR3 is 13 residues. CDR1 and CDR2 (germline): SEHNR, FQNEAQ (reference sequence). The CDR3 here is CASVIPGNTEAFF. The CDR3 nucleotides are TGTGCCAGCGTTATCCCGGGGAACACTGAAGCTTTCTTT.

The J gene is TRBJ2-7, the V gene TRBV11-1; possible D gene TRBD2, 6 bases. Germline CDR1 SGHAT, CDR2 FQDESV (reference sequence). There are 15 residues in the CDR3. The ends were cut back, 3 bases at V and 3 bases at J, with 15 bases in the middle. CDR3 bases: TGTGCCAGCAGCTTGGTATCTAGCGCCGACTACGAGCAGTACTTC. Translating it yields CASSLVSSADYEQYF.

The rearrangement joins TRBV3-1 (or the pseudogene TRBV3-2) to TRBJ2-1, with 7 nucleotides matching TRBD2. The CDR3 contains 12 residues. The germline V gene has CDR1 LGHDT and CDR2 YNNKEL (reference sequence). J was trimmed by 14 bases and V by 2 bases; bases with no gene match: 6. CDR3 nucleotides: TGTGCCAGCAGCCAATCAGGACTAGTGGAGTTCTTC. Translated: CASSQSGLVEFF.

The V call is TRBV7-8, the J call TRBJ1-2, with TRBD1 identical over 8 bases. Trimming cost V 6 bases and J 4 bases; bases outside gene matches: 7. Germline V gene data show CDR1 as SGHVS and CDR2 as FQNEAQ. The CDR3 runs to 14 residues. CDR3 nucleotides: TGTGCCAGCAGGGCCCCGGGACAGGCCTATGGCTACACCTTC. Encoded protein: CASRAPGQAYGYTF.

V and J are TRBV5-1 and TRBJ2-2; TRBD1 is a possible D gene (5 bases). Deletions cut 5 bases from V and 5 bases from J, with 19 bases between. Germline values: CDR1 SGHRS, CDR2 YFSETQ. The CDR3 runs 16 residues. As DNA, the CDR3 is TGCGCCAGCAGTCCCTACAGGATAGGCAGGACCGGGGAGCTGTTTTTT. Amino acid sequence: CASSPYRIGRTGELFF.

This chain uses TRBV5-4 with TRBJ1-3; TRBD1 aligns across 8 bases. The CDR3 extends over 14 amino acids. CDR1 and CDR2 (germline): SGHNT, YYREEE (reference sequence). J gave up 8 bases and V 0 bases, and 4 bases lay outside the gene matches. The CDR3 sequence is CASSLGQGRDTIYF. The CDR3 coding sequence is TGTGCCAGCAGCTTGGGACAGGGGCGAGACACCATATATTTT.

This clone was detected once. This chain uses TRBV5-1 with TRBJ2-2; TRBD2 matches 8 bases. The CDR3 is made up of 16 amino acids. V lost 0 bases, J lost 6 bases, and 7 bases stayed unmatched. Germline CDR1 reads SGHRS; CDR2 reads YFSETQ. CDR3 residues: CASSLVLAGSAGELFF. In DNA form, the CDR3 reads TGCGCCAGCAGCTTGGTTTTAGCGGGATCAGCCGGGGAGCTGTTTTTT.

This chain links TRBV27 with TRBJ2-5; D might be TRBD1 (6 bases). V was clipped by 6 bases and J by 4 bases, with 18 bases between them. The CDR3 is 15 amino acids. Germline loops: CDR1 MNHEY, CDR2 SMNVEV (reference sequence). CDR3 DNA sequence: TGTGCCAGCAGCTCCCGGGATGGGGGCAGAGAGACCCAGTACTTC. The encoded protein is CASSSRDGGRETQYF.

This chain joins TRBV11-2 and TRBJ2-5, with D possibly being TRBD2 (5 bases). Germline loops: CDR1 SGHAT, CDR2 FQNNGV. Trimming stripped 6 bases from V and 2 bases from J, with 13 bases between. The length of the CDR3 is 14 residues. The DNA for the CDR3 is TGTGCCAGCAGGTCACTAGGGCTTCAAGAGACCCAGTACTTC. Protein product: CASRSLGLQETQYF.

This rearrangement joins TRBV3-1 (or the pseudogene TRBV3-2) to TRBJ1-2; D not certain. Trimming stripped 1 base from V and 4 bases from J, with 4 bases between. Per the germline V gene, CDR1 is LGHDT and CDR2 is YNNKEL (reference sequence). This CDR3 is 12 amino acids long. CDR3 sequence (DNA): TGTGCCAGCAGCCAAGCGGGCTATGGCTACACCTTC. Residues: CASSQAGYGYTF.

This clone was seen only a few times. The genes are TRBV2 and TRBJ1-6, with unresolved D. V lost 2 bases to trimming and J lost 4 bases, with 12 bases between them. CDR3 size: 16 residues. Germline V gene data show CDR1 as SNHLY and CDR2 as FYNNEI. CDR3 nucleotides: TGTGCCAGCAGTGAAAGAGGGCCAGGATATAATTCACCCCTCCACTTT. It translates to CASSERGPGYNSPLHF.